These 6 T cell receptor beta chains originate from one sample sequenced in a study of T cell responses to AZD1222 COVID-19 vaccine. Only in-frame clones appear in the TCRdb table, and some are missing; sequencing was by immunoSEQ multiplex PCR. The sample holds 75,000 to 90,000 clones, over 90% seen once. The input for sequencing was peripheral blood, taken on day 0 of AZD1222 vaccination. These TCRs come from an adult in good health.

V is TRBV18 and J is TRBJ1-1; TRBD1 might be the D (6 bases). Germline CDR1 reads KGHSH; CDR2 reads LQKENI. V was trimmed by 3 bases and J by 9 bases, leaving 17 bases between them. CDR3 length: 14 amino acids. CDR3 coding DNA: TGTGCCAGCTCACCTGGTACAGGGTTCCCTCAAGCTTTCTTT. Translated, it gives CASSPGTGFPQAFF. The full variable domain, rest sourced from reference TRBV18 and TRBJ1-1, is NAGVMQNPRHLVRRRGQEARLRCSPMKGHSHVYWYRQLPEEGLKFMVYLQKENIIDESGMPKERFSAEFPKEGPSILRIQQVVRGDSAAYFCASSPGTGFPQAFFGQGTRLTVV.

The chain recombines TRBV7-2 with TRBJ2-2; a possible D gene is TRBD1 (6 bases). Per the germline V gene, CDR1 is SGHTA and CDR2 is FQGNSA. Deletions cut 1 base from V and 5 bases from J, with 11 bases between. This CDR3 spans 15 amino acids. The CDR3 nucleotides are TGTGCCAGCAGCTTAGACCAGAGGGGGACCGGGGAGCTGTTTTTT. Its protein product is CASSLDQRGTGELFF. Together with reference TRBV7-2 and TRBJ2-2, the CDR3 gives the full variable domain: GAGVSQSPSNKVTEKGKDVELRCDPISGHTALYWYRQSLGQGLEFLIYFQGNSAPDKSGLPSDRFSAERTGGSVSTLTIQRTQQEDSAVYLCASSLDQRGTGELFFGEGSRLTVL.

The J gene is TRBJ2-7, the V gene TRBV3-1 (or the pseudogene TRBV3-2); 8 positions match TRBD2. CDR3 length: 15 residues. Germline CDR1 reads LGHDT; CDR2 reads YNNKEL (reference sequence). The J segment lost 5 bases and the V segment lost 4 bases, leaving 10 bases of the junction unmatched. The CDR3 bases are TGTGCCAGCAGCCGGAACGGGGGGGTCCGGAACGAGCAGTACTTC. The encoded protein is CASSRNGGVRNEQYF.

The rearrangement uses TRBV28 and TRBJ1-4, with a possible D match to TRBD1 (5 bases). Trimming shortened V by 5 bases and J by 5 bases, and 15 bases separated the two germline ends. The length of the CDR3 is 15 residues. The germline gives CDR1 MDHEN, CDR2 SYDVKM. Here the CDR3 DNA reads TGTGCCAGCAGTGTATCAGGGAGGTCCAATGAAAAACTGTTTTTT. It specifies CASSVSGRSNEKLFF.

This sequence joins TRBV2 and TRBJ2-7; 7 nucleotides align to TRBD2. With 9 bases clipped from V and 1 base from J, the junction kept 9 bases outside the gene matches. From germline, CDR1 is SNHLY and CDR2 FYNNEI. The CDR3 is 14 residues long. The CDR3 DNA sequence: TGTGCCAGTAGAGCGGGACTTCGGTCCTACGAGCAGTACTTC. Encoded protein: CASRAGLRSYEQYF.

The chain combines TRBV6-2 or TRBV6-3 with TRBJ2-7; no definite D call. Trimming left V 6 bases short and J 3 bases short, with 6 bases between. CDR1 MNHEY and CDR2 SVGEGT come from the germline V gene. The length of the CDR3 is 11 residues. CDR3 sequence: CASSQNYEQYF. CDR3 coding DNA: TGTGCCAGCAGCCAGAACTACGAGCAGTACTTC.